The clone carrying this TCR beta chain was detected only a few times. Its antigen is not known. This sample was taken from a study of T cell responses to AZD1222 COVID-19 vaccine. Repertoires were generated with immunoSEQ multiplex PCR, while TCRdb's copy carries only in-frame clones and drops some. The sample lists approximately 170,000 clones; 87% were seen once. Trimming removed 2 bases from V and 0 bases from J, with 13 bases in between. CDR3 length: 17 residues. In germline, CDR1 is LGHNA, CDR2 YNFKEQ. Recipients boosted at about 4 weeks or about 12 weeks are pooled. Study-wide results and limits: Unmutated regions of variants are reportedly targeted by nearly half of spike-specific TCRs.

The V call is TRBV4-2, the J call TRBJ2-2; D not resolved. This clonotype was sampled from an adult who received the AZD1222 COVID-19 vaccine. Sequencing was performed on peripheral blood, taken 28 days after the second AZD1222 dose. CDR3 nucleotide sequence: TGTGCCAGCAGCCAAAATCCCGGCAGACCGAACACCGGGGAGCTGTTTTTT. It is translated as CASSQNPGRPNTGELFF.